This entry lists 9 T cell receptor beta chains sequenced from one sample in a study of T-cell memory formation after mild COVID-19 (dated by TCRdb to 2020 to 2023). Library construction relied on 5' RACE. Sequencing was performed on an Illumina NovaSeq 6000. TCRdb reanalyzed the raw reads on its own, using fastp at Q25 for trimming and MiXCR for clone calling, and kept in-frame beta chains. Identical CDR3 protein sequences are pooled into one entry, listed with their most common genes and DNA. Recorded for this sample are about 200,000 distinct CDR3 sequences; approximately 10% of them occurred a single time. The ten largest clones capture 3.5% of the sample. The sequenced material came from PBMCs or a T cell subset sorted from them (not recorded which). These TCRs come from a young man who had mild COVID-19 (a few samples of this study predate the infection). The sample titles of this study are shuffled in the database, so cell type and time point are left out; the donor was told from shared clones.

This clonotype has only a few counts. The chain combines TRBV7-2 with TRBJ2-3; D may be TRBD1 or TRBD2 (5 bases each). The germline V and J ends were trimmed by 5 bases and 3 bases, with 27 bases remaining between them. CDR3 size: 19 residues. Germline CDR1 is SGHTA and CDR2 is FQGNSA. CDR3 nucleotide sequence: TGTGCCAGCAGCGATATTCCAGATTGGGGGACCCCGAGGACAGATACGCAGTATTTT. Protein sequence: CASSDIPDWGTPRTDTQYF.

This sequence joins TRBV6-2 or TRBV6-3 and TRBJ1-5; D perhaps matches TRBD1 (6 bases). V was cut by 1 base and J by 5 bases, with 9 bases left in between. From germline, CDR1 is MNHEY and CDR2 SVGEGT. The CDR3 length is 14 residues. This CDR3 reads CASSYWGGHQPQHF. The CDR3 DNA sequence: TGTGCCAGCAGTTACTGGGGGGGCCATCAGCCCCAGCATTTT.

In this sample, this clonotype turned up many times. The rearrangement joins TRBV7-2 to TRBJ1-2, with a possible D match to TRBD1 (5 bases). The CDR3 totals 15 residues. Trimming took off 5 bases at V and 1 base at J, with 14 bases between the two ends. Germline V CDR1 and CDR2: SGHTA, FQGNSA. CDR3 coding DNA: TGTGCCAGCAGCCAGGGTATAGGACGTAACTATGGCTACACCTTC. Translated, it gives CASSQGIGRNYGYTF.

Only a few counts were recorded for this clonotype. This chain uses TRBV25-1 with TRBJ2-5; a possible D gene is TRBD2 (5 bases). The CDR3 consists of 14 residues. Trimming removed 3 bases from V and 5 bases from J, with 13 bases in between. Germline V lookup: CDR1 MGHDK, CDR2 SYGVNS. The CDR3 DNA follows: TGTGCCAGCAGTGATGTTAGGCCGGGGGAGACCCAGTACTTC. Translation gives CASSDVRPGETQYF.

The chain combines TRBV5-1 with TRBJ2-2, with D possibly being TRBD1 or TRBD2 (5 bases each). The CDR3 consists of 15 residues. Germline-derived CDR1 and CDR2 are SGHRS and YFSETQ. V dropped 3 bases and J dropped 0 bases, with 9 bases sitting between them. In nucleotides, the CDR3 is TGCGCCAGCAGCTCGGGACGGGCGAACACCGGGGAGCTGTTTTTT. It specifies CASSSGRANTGELFF.

CDR3 in DNA: TGCAGCGTTGAACCCCAGGAGTACAATGAGCAGTTCTTC. Its translation is CSVEPQEYNEQFF. The rearrangement joins TRBV29-1 to TRBJ2-1; no definite D call. V lost 2 bases and J 4 bases, leaving 9 bases between the germline ends. CDR3 length: 13 residues. Germline V gives CDR1 SQVTM, CDR2 ANQGSEA.

Ten or more counts support this clonotype. The J gene is TRBJ2-1, the V gene TRBV6-2 or TRBV6-3, with 8 bases aligning to TRBD2. Germline lookup yields CDR1 MNHEY and CDR2 SVGEGT. Trimming took 1 base from V and 5 from J; bases not matched to a gene: 4. The CDR3 spans 15 residues. CDR3 amino acids: CASSYFAGGHNEQFF. The CDR3 DNA reads TGTGCCAGCAGTTACTTTGCGGGGGGCCACAATGAGCAGTTCTTC.

In this sample, this clonotype turned up once. The J gene is TRBJ1-1, the V gene TRBV3-1; TRBD1 agrees at 7 bases. This CDR3 spans 13 amino acids. The junction had 10 bases not matched to a gene; V was cut back by 8 bases and J by 7 bases. CDR1 and CDR2 (germline): LGHDT, YNNKEL (reference sequence). In DNA, the CDR3 is TGTGCCAGCGGACAGGCGGACCGTGGTGAAGCTTTCTTT. As protein: CASGQADRGEAFF.

This clonotype has just a few counts. The CDR3: CASSQRGGADTQYF. The CDR3 region has the DNA TGCGCCAGCAGCCAGAGAGGGGGGGCAGATACGCAGTATTTT. The V call is TRBV4-3, the J call TRBJ2-3; possibly TRBD2 for D (7 bases). In germline, CDR1 is LGHNA, CDR2 YSLEER. V dropped 3 bases and J dropped 4 bases, with 11 bases sitting between them. The CDR3 is 14 residues long.